A selection of T cell receptor beta chains follows, all from one sample in a study of glioma-infiltrating T cells after dendritic cell vaccination. TCRdb's copy holds only in-frame clones and misses some; the assay was immunoSEQ multiplex PCR. The sample shows roughly 96,000 clones, about 79% of them seen only once. Sequencing was performed on blood, taken before dendritic cell vaccination. Source of these receptors: a human donor with glioblastoma. The CDR3 runs from the conserved cysteine through the conserved F or W. A D gene is named only where the DNA matches it firmly. Clone size is stated in some rows and not others, as once, few, many or a class when expanded.

d_call	v_call	clone_size	j_call	cdr3_aa	cdr3_nt
-	TRBV5-1	-	TRBJ2-7	CASSLRGYEQYF	TGCGCCAGCAGTTTGAGGGGCTACGAGCAGTACTTC
-	TRBV27	-	TRBJ2-5	CASSPRSTATQETQYF	TGTGCCAGCAGTCCCCGTTCGACAGCCACCCAAGAGACCCAGTACTTC
TRBD1	TRBV6-4	-	TRBJ2-3	CASSDSGTGLGYTQYF	TGTGCCAGCAGTGACTCGGGGACAGGGTTAGGTTACACGCAGTATTTT
-	TRBV10-2	-	TRBJ1-2	CASSESGSQGLVYTF	TGCGCCAGCAGTGAGTCGGGGAGCCAGGGGCTCGTCTACACCTTC
TRBD2	TRBV11-2	-	TRBJ2-1	CASSLTSGGVNEQFF	TGTGCCAGCAGCTTGACTAGCGGGGGGGTCAATGAGCAGTTCTTC
-	TRBV18	-	TRBJ2-7	CASSPAGEQYF	TGTGCCAGCTCACCGGCAGGGGAGCAGTACTTC
-	TRBV5-1	-	TRBJ2-1	CASSLSRTANNEQFF	TGCGCCAGCAGCTTGTCGCGGACAGCCAACAATGAGCAGTTCTTC
-	TRBV2	-	TRBJ1-2	CASTTRGTGGYTF	TGTGCCAGCACCACCCGGGGAACCGGTGGCTACACCTTC
TRBD2	TRBV27	-	TRBJ2-1	CASIGGVSGLGYNEQFF	TGTGCCAGCATTGGGGGGGTCAGCGGGCTAGGCTACAATGAGCAGTTCTTC
TRBD1	TRBV27	-	TRBJ1-1	CASSRQGVSLTEAFF	TGTGCCAGCAGTAGACAGGGGGTTTCGTTGACTGAAGCTTTCTTT
TRBD1	TRBV7-2	-	TRBJ2-1	CASSFWTGDYNEQFF	TGTGCCAGCAGCTTCTGGACAGGGGACTACAATGAGCAGTTCTTC
-	TRBV9	once	TRBJ1-6	CASSVGPEDYNSPLHF	TGTGCCAGCAGCGTAGGTCCCGAGGATTATAATTCACCCCTCCACTTT
-	TRBV10-3	few	TRBJ1-1	CAISWTAPLNTEAFF	TGTGCCATCAGTTGGACAGCGCCACTCAACACTGAAGCTTTCTTT
-	TRBV23-1	-	TRBJ1-5	CASSRPGGNQPQHF	TGCGCCAGTAGCCGCCCCGGGGGAAATCAGCCCCAGCATTTT
-	TRBV6-4	-	TRBJ2-6	CASSDGRAGANVLTF	TGTGCCAGCAGTGACGGCCGGGCTGGGGCCAACGTCCTGACTTTC
TRBD2	TRBV2	once	TRBJ2-3	CASSEGLGRTQYF	TGTGCCAGCAGTGAGGGACTAGGCAGAACGCAGTATTTT
TRBD1	TRBV5-1	-	TRBJ2-3	CASSIRDSASTDTQYF	TGCGCCAGCAGCATAAGGGACAGTGCTAGCACAGATACGCAGTATTTT
TRBD2	TRBV28	-	TRBJ2-3	CASILAGSTDTQYF	TGTGCCAGCATACTAGCGGGAAGCACAGATACGCAGTATTTT